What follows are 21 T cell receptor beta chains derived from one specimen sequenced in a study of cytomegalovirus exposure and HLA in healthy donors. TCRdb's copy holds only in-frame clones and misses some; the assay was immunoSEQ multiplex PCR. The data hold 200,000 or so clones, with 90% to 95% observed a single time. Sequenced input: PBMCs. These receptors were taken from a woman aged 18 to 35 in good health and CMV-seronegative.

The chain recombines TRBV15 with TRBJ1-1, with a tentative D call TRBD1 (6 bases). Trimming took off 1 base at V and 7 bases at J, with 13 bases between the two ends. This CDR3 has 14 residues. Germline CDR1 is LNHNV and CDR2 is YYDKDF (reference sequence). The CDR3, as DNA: TGTGCCACCAGCAGAGGAGAGGGGGAACTTGAAGCTTTCTTT. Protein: CATSRGEGELEAFF. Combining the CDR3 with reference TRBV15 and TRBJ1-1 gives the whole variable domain DAMVIQNPRYQVTQFGKPVTLSCSQTLNHNVMYWYQQKSSQAPKLLFHYYDKDFNNEADTPDNFQSRRPNTSFCFLDIRSPGLGDTAMYLCATSRGEGELEAFFGQGTRLTVV.

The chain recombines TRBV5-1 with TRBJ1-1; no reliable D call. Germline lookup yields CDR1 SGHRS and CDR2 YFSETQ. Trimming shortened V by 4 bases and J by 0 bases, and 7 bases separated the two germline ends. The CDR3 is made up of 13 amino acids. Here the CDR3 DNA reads TGCGCCAGCAGCAGACGGGTGAACACTGAAGCTTTCTTT. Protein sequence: CASSRRVNTEAFF.

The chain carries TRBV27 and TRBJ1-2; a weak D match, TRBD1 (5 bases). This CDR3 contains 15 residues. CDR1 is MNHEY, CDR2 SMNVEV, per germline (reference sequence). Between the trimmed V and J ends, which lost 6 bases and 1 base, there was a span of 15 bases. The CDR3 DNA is TGTGCCAGCAGCCAGGGTAGGGCGGTTAACTATGGCTACACCTTC. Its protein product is CASSQGRAVNYGYTF.

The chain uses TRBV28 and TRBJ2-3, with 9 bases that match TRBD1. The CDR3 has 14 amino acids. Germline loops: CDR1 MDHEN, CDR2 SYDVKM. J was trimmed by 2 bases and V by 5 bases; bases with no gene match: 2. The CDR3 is CASSHRGPTDTQYF. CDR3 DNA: TGTGCCAGCAGTCACAGGGGGCCCACAGATACGCAGTATTTT.

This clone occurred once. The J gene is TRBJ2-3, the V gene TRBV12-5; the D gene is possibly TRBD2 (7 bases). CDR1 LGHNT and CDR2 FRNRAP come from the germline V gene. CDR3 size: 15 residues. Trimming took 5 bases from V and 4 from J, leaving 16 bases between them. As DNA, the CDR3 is TGTGCTAGTGGTCCCTCCCGCGGGGGCGCAGATACGCAGTATTTT. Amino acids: CASGPSRGGADTQYF.

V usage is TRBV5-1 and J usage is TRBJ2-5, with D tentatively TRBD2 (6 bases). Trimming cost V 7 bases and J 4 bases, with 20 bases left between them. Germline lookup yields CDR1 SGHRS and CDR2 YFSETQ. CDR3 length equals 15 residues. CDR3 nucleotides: TGCGCCAGCCACACTTCGGAGGGAAGTGGAGAGACCCAGTACTTC. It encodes CASHTSEGSGETQYF.

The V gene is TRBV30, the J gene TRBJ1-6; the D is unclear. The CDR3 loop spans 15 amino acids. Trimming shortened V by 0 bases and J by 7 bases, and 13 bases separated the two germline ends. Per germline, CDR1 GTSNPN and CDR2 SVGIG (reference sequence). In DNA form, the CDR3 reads TGTGCCTGGAGTGTTGCCACGGGAGCCAATTCACCCCTCCACTTT. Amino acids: CAWSVATGANSPLHF. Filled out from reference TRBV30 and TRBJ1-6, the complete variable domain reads SQTIHQWPATLVQPVGSPLSLECTVEGTSNPNLYWYRQAAGRGLQLLFYSVGIGQISSEVPQNLSASRPQDRQFILSSKKLLLSDSGFYLCAWSVATGANSPLHFGNGTRLTVT.

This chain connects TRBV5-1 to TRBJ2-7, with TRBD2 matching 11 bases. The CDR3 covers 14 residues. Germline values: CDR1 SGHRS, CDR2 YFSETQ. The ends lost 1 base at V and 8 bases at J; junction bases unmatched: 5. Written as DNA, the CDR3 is TGCGCCAGCAGCTTGACTAGCGGGAGTTCCAAGCAGTACTTC. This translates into CASSLTSGSSKQYF.

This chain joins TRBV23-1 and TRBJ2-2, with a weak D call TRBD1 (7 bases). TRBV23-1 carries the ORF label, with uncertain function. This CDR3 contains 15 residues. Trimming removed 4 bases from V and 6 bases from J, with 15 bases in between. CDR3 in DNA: TGCGCCAGCAGTCCCCCAGGAGGGGGCCCCGGGGAGCTGTTTTTT. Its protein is CASSPPGGGPGELFF.

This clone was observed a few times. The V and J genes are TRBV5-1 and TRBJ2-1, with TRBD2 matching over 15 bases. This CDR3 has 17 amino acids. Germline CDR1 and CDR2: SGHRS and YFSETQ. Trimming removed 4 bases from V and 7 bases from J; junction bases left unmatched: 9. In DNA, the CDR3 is TGCGCCAGCAGCGCCGGACTAGCGGGAGGGTTCGGGAATGAGCAGTTCTTC. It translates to CASSAGLAGGFGNEQFF.

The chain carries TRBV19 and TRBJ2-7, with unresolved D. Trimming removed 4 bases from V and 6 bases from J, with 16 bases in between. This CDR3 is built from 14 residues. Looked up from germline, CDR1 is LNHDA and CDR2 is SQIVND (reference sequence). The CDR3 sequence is CASSSGYLRAEQYF. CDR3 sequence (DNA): TGTGCCAGTAGTAGCGGCTACCTTCGAGCCGAGCAGTACTTC.

Written as DNA, the CDR3 is TGCGCCAGCAGCCAAGAGGTTTTTGTCACAGAAGAAGCCAAAAACATTCAGTACTTC. Translation: CASSQEVFVTEEAKNIQYF. The chain employs TRBV4-1 and TRBJ2-4; D unresolved. The CDR3 covers 19 residues. The germline CDR1 and CDR2 sequences are MGHRA and YSYEKL. Trimming left V 0 bases short and J 0 bases short, with 18 bases between.

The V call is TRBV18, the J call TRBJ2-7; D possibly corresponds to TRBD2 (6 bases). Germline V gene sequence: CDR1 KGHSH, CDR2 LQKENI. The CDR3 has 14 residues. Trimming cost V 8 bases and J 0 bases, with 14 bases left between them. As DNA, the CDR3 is TGTGCCAGCCGAACTAGCTCAGGCTCCTACGAGCAGTACTTC. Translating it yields CASRTSSGSYEQYF.

The CDR3 sequence is CASTDRGSTDTQYF. CDR3 DNA: TGTGCCAGTACTGACCGGGGGAGCACAGATACGCAGTATTTT. The J gene is TRBJ2-3, the V gene TRBV19; possible D gene TRBD2, 6 bases. The CDR3 length is 14 residues. Germline CDR1 LNHDA, CDR2 SQIVND (reference sequence). Trimming cost V 7 bases and J 0 bases, with 11 bases left between them.

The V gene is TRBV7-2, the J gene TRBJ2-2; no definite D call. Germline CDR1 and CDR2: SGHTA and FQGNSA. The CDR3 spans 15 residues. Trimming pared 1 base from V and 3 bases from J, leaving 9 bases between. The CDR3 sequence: CASSLGISYTGELFF. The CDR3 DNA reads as TGTGCCAGCAGCTTAGGTATCTCCTACACCGGGGAGCTGTTTTTT.

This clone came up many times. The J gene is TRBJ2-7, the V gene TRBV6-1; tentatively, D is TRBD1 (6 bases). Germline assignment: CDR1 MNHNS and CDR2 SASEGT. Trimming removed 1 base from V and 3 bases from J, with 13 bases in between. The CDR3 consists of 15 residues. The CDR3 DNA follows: TGTGCCAGCAGTGAAGTCGGTGGGACAATCTACGAGCAGTACTTC. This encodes CASSEVGGTIYEQYF.

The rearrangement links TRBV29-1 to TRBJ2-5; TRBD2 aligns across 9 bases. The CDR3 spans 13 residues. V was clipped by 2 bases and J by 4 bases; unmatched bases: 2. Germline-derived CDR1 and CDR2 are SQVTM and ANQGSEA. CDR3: CSVEPSGVETQYF. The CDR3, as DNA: TGCAGCGTTGAACCTAGCGGGGTAGAGACCCAGTACTTC.

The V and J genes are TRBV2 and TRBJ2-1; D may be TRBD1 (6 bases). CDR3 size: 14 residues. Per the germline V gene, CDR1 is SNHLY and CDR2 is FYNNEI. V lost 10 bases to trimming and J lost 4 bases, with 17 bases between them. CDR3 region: CAKSGSRGYNEQFF. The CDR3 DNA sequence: TGTGCCAAATCAGGGTCGAGGGGGTACAATGAGCAGTTCTTC.

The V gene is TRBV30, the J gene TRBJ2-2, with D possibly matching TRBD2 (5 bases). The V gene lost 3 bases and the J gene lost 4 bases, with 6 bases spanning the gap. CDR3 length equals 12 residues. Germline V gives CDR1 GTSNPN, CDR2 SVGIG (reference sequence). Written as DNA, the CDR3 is TGTGCCTGGAGACGGGGCACCGGGGAGCTGTTTTTT. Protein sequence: CAWRRGTGELFF.

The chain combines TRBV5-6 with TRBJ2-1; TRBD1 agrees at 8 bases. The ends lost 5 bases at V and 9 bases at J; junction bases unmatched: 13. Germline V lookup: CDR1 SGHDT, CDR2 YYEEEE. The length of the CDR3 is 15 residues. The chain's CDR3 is CASREVRQGAGEQFF. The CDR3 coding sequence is TGTGCCAGCAGGGAGGTTCGTCAGGGGGCCGGTGAGCAGTTCTTC.

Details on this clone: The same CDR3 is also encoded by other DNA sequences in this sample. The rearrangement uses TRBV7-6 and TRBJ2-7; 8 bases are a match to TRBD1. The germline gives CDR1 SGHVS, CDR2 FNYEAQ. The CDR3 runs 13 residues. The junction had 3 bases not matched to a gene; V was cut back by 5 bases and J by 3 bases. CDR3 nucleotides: TGTGCCAGCAGCAGAGACAGGGGCTACGAGCAGTACTTC. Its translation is CASSRDRGYEQYF.